The 18 T cell receptor beta chains given below trace back to one sample, sequenced in a study of CD8+ T cells in alopecia areata. Treatment defined: oral pan-JAK inhibitor, 5-10 mg twice daily. Isolated RNA was reverse transcribed into cDNA used as the sequencing template. Measured with immunoSEQ multiplex PCR; TCRdb has only the in-frame clones, and not every one. The sample has 65,000 to 75,000 clones; 29% are singletons. Material: CD8+ T cells sorted from blood, obtained at week 4, from a patient treated with tofacitinib. Receptors were obtained from a human donor with alopecia areata.

The genes are TRBV29-1 and TRBJ2-7, with TRBD2 identical over 9 bases. J lost 0 bases, V lost 5 bases, and 8 bases had no gene match. Germline CDR1 SQVTM, CDR2 ANQGSEA. There are 15 residues in the CDR3. The CDR3 nucleotides read TGCAGCGTTTTGAGCAGCGGGAGGATCTCCTACGAGCAGTACTTC. The encoded protein is CSVLSSGRISYEQYF.

The rearrangement links TRBV7-6 to TRBJ1-5, with 10 bases lining up with TRBD1. J lost 6 bases, V lost 5 bases, and 7 bases had no gene match. From germline, CDR1 is SGHVS and CDR2 FNYEAQ. The CDR3 loop spans 15 amino acids. The DNA for the CDR3 is TGTGCCAGCAGCGCAGGACAGGGGGGCGGTCAGCCCCAGCATTTT. This sequence encodes CASSAGQGGGQPQHF.

The sample holds one count of this clone. The chain has TRBV7-9 and TRBJ2-1, with TRBD1 identical over 10 bases. The CDR3 is 15 amino acids. Germline V lookup: CDR1 SEHNR, CDR2 FQNEAQ (reference sequence). V lost 4 bases, J lost 8 bases, and 8 bases stayed unmatched. Here the CDR3 DNA reads TGTGCCAGCAGCTACCGAACGACAGGGGGCCATGAGCAGTTCTTC. It is translated as CASSYRTTGGHEQFF.

The rearrangement links TRBV11-2 to TRBJ2-3; TRBD1 might be the D (5 bases). The germline V gene encodes CDR1 SGHAT and CDR2 FQNNGV. This CDR3 region has 15 residues. Trimming removed 5 bases from V and 2 bases from J, with 14 bases in between. In DNA, the CDR3 is TGTGCCAGCAGCCCACGGACAAGCTACACAGATACGCAGTATTTT. As protein: CASSPRTSYTDTQYF.

Written as DNA, the CDR3 is TGTGCCAGCAGCGCCCGGCATGAAAACATTCAGTACTTC. Translated, it gives CASSARHENIQYF. The rearrangement uses TRBV9 and TRBJ2-4; no firm D call. Trimming took off 3 bases at V and 5 bases at J, with 9 bases between the two ends. CDR3 length equals 13 residues. The germline CDR1 and CDR2 sequences are SGDLS and YYNGEE.

The V gene is TRBV30, the J gene TRBJ1-2; 9 nucleotides agree with TRBD1. J gave up 6 bases and V 2 bases, and 4 bases lay outside the gene matches. This CDR3 comprises 13 residues. The germline V gene has CDR1 GTSNPN and CDR2 SVGIG (reference sequence). CDR3: CAWSSGQGNGYTF. The CDR3 region has the DNA TGTGCCTGGAGTTCGGGACAGGGCAATGGCTACACCTTC.

The rearrangement links TRBV4-3 to TRBJ1-5, with unresolved D. Between the trimmed V and J ends, which lost 3 bases and 6 bases, there was a span of 9 bases. Per the germline V gene, CDR1 is LGHNA and CDR2 is YSLEER. This CDR3 is 13 amino acids long. CDR3 sequence: CASSQLTGQPQHF. In DNA, the CDR3 is TGCGCCAGCAGCCAGTTAACCGGTCAGCCCCAGCATTTT.

This clone was recorded a few times. CDR3 residues: CASSQDMGSGWSGEQYF. CDR3 nucleotides: TGCGCCAGCAGCCAAGATATGGGGAGCGGGTGGTCTGGTGAGCAGTACTTC. This chain links TRBV4-1 with TRBJ2-7; perhaps TRBD2 as D (6 bases). This CDR3 has 17 amino acids. Germline values: CDR1 MGHRA, CDR2 YSYEKL. Trimming removed 0 bases at V and 7 bases at J, with 22 bases between.

This clone occurred a few times. This sequence joins TRBV29-1 and TRBJ2-7; 8 bases agree with TRBD1. Unmatched junction bases numbered 9, after V lost 7 bases and J lost 4 bases. This CDR3 comprises 13 residues. CDR1 and CDR2 (germline): SQVTM, ANQGSEA. The CDR3 is CSARSGGAYEQYF. CDR3 DNA sequence: TGCAGCGCGCGATCAGGGGGCGCGTACGAGCAGTACTTC.

V and J are TRBV7-9 and TRBJ1-1, with 8 bases fitting TRBD1. The CDR3 consists of 15 residues. Germline V gene data show CDR1 as SEHNR and CDR2 as FQNEAQ (reference sequence). Trimming at V came to 2 bases and at J to 1 base, leaving 3 bases not matched to a gene. The CDR3 is CASSLRTGTNTEAFF. The CDR3 DNA follows: TGTGCCAGCAGCTTACGGACAGGGACGAACACTGAAGCTTTCTTT.

This clone has more than one count but fewer than ten. The chain has TRBV9 and TRBJ2-2; 9 bases align to TRBD2. Germline CDR1 and CDR2: SGDLS and YYNGEE. This CDR3 is built from 16 residues. Germline trimming cut 0 bases from V and 7 bases from J; bases unmatched to any gene: 7. CDR3 DNA: TGTGCCAGCAGCGTAGGGGCTAGCGGGGTTGTCGGGGAGCTGTTTTTT. Protein: CASSVGASGVVGELFF.

This clone was recorded a few times. The rearrangement uses TRBV10-3 and TRBJ1-2; D is unclear. The V gene lost 0 bases and the J gene lost 7 bases, with 9 bases spanning the gap. Germline lookup yields CDR1 ENHRY and CDR2 SYGVKD. The CDR3 loop spans 13 amino acids. The CDR3 is CAISESVAIGYTF. Here the CDR3 DNA reads TGTGCCATCAGTGAGTCTGTTGCTATTGGCTACACCTTC.

This clone was found a few times. V is TRBV28 and J is TRBJ2-1, with 7 bases lining up with TRBD1. This CDR3 is 13 amino acids long. Germline values: CDR1 MDHEN, CDR2 SYDVKM. The J segment lost 2 bases and the V segment lost 11 bases, leaving 6 bases of the junction unmatched. The CDR3 nucleotides read TGTGCCGTGTGGGGACAGACCTACAATGAGCAGTTCTTC. It specifies CAVWGQTYNEQFF.

This clone was counted between two and nine times. The chain couples TRBV7-9 to TRBJ2-7; D is undetermined. V lost 0 bases and J 3 bases, leaving 6 bases between the germline ends. CDR1 and CDR2 from the germline V gene are SEHNR and FQNEAQ (reference sequence). The CDR3 extends over 13 amino acids. The CDR3 bases are TGTGCCAGCAGCTTAGCGTCGTACTACGAGCAGTACTTC. Residues: CASSLASYYEQYF.

The rearrangement uses TRBV25-1 and TRBJ1-2, with D tentatively TRBD1 (6 bases). V lost 3 bases and J 4 bases, leaving 18 bases between the germline ends. There are 16 residues in the CDR3. The V gene's germline CDR1 is MGHDK and CDR2 SYGVNS. The CDR3 region has the DNA TGTGCCAGCAGTGATGGTGGGGGGGCTATTTTCTATGGCTACACCTTC. The encoded protein is CASSDGGGAIFYGYTF.

The V call is TRBV29-1, the J call TRBJ2-5, with TRBD2 identical over 10 bases. V trimming: 4 bases; J trimming: 6 bases; junction bases outside the gene matches: 5. The CDR3 covers 13 residues. CDR1 SQVTM and CDR2 ANQGSEA come from the germline V gene. The CDR3 loop is CSVGGLALKTQYF. The CDR3 coding sequence is TGCAGCGTTGGGGGACTAGCGTTGAAGACCCAGTACTTC.

This clone was detected a few times. The V call is TRBV9, the J call TRBJ2-2; TRBD1 agrees at 8 bases. Germline V gene sequence: CDR1 SGDLS, CDR2 YYNGEE. The J segment lost 7 bases and the V segment lost 4 bases, leaving 6 bases of the junction unmatched. This CDR3 is 14 amino acids long. CDR3 DNA sequence: TGTGCCAGCAGCCAGGGGGCACGCGGCGGGGAGCTGTTTTTT. This translates into CASSQGARGGELFF.

This clone was observed once. This chain links TRBV10-3 with TRBJ1-2; D remains ambiguous. Trimming pared 3 bases from V and 6 bases from J, leaving 11 bases between. The CDR3 covers 13 residues. Germline V gene lookup returns CDR1 ENHRY and CDR2 SYGVKD. DNA of the CDR3: TGTGCCATCAGTGACCAACAGCAAGATGGCTACACCTTC. This translates into CAISDQQQDGYTF.